This T cell receptor beta chain emerged from a study of blood T cell repertoires in COVID-19. For the study at large: Specimens from acute and convalescent COVID-19 originated in the United States, Italy and Spain. Sources were T cells, B-cell-depleted T cells, or PBMCs; the material itself was cDNA or gDNA.

As processed by the authors: Estimation of nucleated cell counts relied on the amplification of reference gene primers. Generated by immunoSEQ multiplex PCR, the TCRdb table keeps only in-frame clones and is missing some. The V and J calls and the clone size are those of that table, but D and trimming were determined from the DNA. The sample holds over 400,000 clones; just over 85% are singletons and the top ten take over 1.3%. CDR1 is SGHDT, CDR2 YYEEEE, per germline. V was trimmed by 2 bases and J by 0 bases, leaving 6 bases between them. The CDR3 contains 14 residues. Sequencing used peripheral blood. The TCR comes from a woman between 25 and 40 years old with active or convalescent COVID-19. The chain joins TRBV5-6 to TRBJ1-5; D gene unclear. The chain's CDR3 is CASSFQNSNQPQHF. The CDR3 region has the DNA TGTGCCAGCAGCTTCCAGAATAGCAATCAGCCCCAGCATTTT.